Each of the 7 T cell receptor beta chains below was sequenced from the same sample in a study of T cell changes during pregnancy in multiple sclerosis. The table came from immunoSEQ multiplex PCR; TCRdb's copy has only in-frame clones and leaves some out. The repertoire consists of about 85,000 clones, with roughly nine tenths occurring once and the leading ten covering over 2%. This specimen consisted of peripheral blood, obtained in the first trimester of pregnancy. Source of these receptors: a female donor with multiple sclerosis, enrolled in a pregnancy study.

The chain uses TRBV19 and TRBJ2-3; D is unclear. The CDR3 has 15 residues. V was pared by 4 bases and J by 1 base, with 12 bases between. Germline V gene sequence: CDR1 LNHDA, CDR2 SQIVND (reference sequence). This CDR3 reads CASSTPGGRTDTQYF. CDR3 in DNA: TGTGCCAGTAGTACCCCCGGCGGTCGCACAGATACGCAGTATTTT.

This chain links TRBV19 with TRBJ1-3; possible D gene TRBD1, 5 bases. The V end lost 5 bases, the J end lost 0 bases, and 11 bases lay between the germline ends. This CDR3 has 15 amino acids. Germline V lookup: CDR1 LNHDA, CDR2 SQIVND (reference sequence). The CDR3 bases are TGTGCCAGTAGTTCAACAGGTATCTCTGGAAACACCATATATTTT. Translating it yields CASSSTGISGNTIYF.

This chain joins TRBV5-6 and TRBJ2-3; TRBD1 aligns across 9 bases. CDR3 length: 16 amino acids. V was pared by 2 bases and J by 4 bases, with 8 bases of the junction left unmatched. Looked up from germline, CDR1 is SGHDT and CDR2 is YYEEEE. The CDR3 spells CASSFGTGLVSDTQYF. As DNA, the CDR3 is TGTGCCAGCAGCTTCGGGACAGGGCTTGTGTCAGATACGCAGTATTTT.

The genes are TRBV27 and TRBJ1-1; possible D gene TRBD1, 6 bases. The CDR3 contains 15 residues. With 2 bases removed from V and 3 bases from J, the gap between germline ends came to 13 bases. The germline V gene encodes CDR1 MNHEY and CDR2 SMNVEV (reference sequence). CDR3 coding DNA: TGTGCCAGCAGTTTAGGTTGGGGGCTCGACACTGAAGCTTTCTTT. Protein: CASSLGWGLDTEAFF.

The rearrangement uses TRBV28 and TRBJ2-1; TRBD2 agrees at 7 bases. With V trimmed by 4 bases and J by 3 bases, 6 bases remained unmatched. The CDR3 extends over 15 amino acids. Germline loops: CDR1 MDHEN, CDR2 SYDVKM. CDR3 in amino acids: CASSSASGFYNEQFF. The CDR3 DNA follows: TGTGCCAGCAGTTCGGCTAGCGGTTTCTACAATGAGCAGTTCTTC.

This chain links TRBV5-1 with TRBJ2-2; 7 bases match TRBD1. This CDR3 has 15 residues. With V trimmed by 5 bases and J by 2 bases, 6 bases remained unmatched. The germline gives CDR1 SGHRS, CDR2 YFSETQ. The CDR3 coding sequence is TGCGCCAGCAGATCCGGGACAGCCAACACCGGGGAGCTGTTTTTT. Translating gives CASRSGTANTGELFF. The whole variable domain, filled in from reference TRBV5-1 and TRBJ2-2, reads KAGVTQTPRYLIKTRGQQVTLSCSPISGHRSVSWYQQTPGQGLQFLFEYFSETQRNKGNFPGRFSGRQFSNSRSEMNVSTLELGDSALYLCASRSGTANTGELFFGEGSRLTVL.

The V and J genes are TRBV30 and TRBJ1-5; no clear D gene. CDR3 length equals 13 residues. V was clipped by 4 bases and J by 3 bases, with 10 bases between them. Germline CDR1 is GTSNPN and CDR2 is SVGIG (reference sequence). CDR3 amino acids: CAWTPGINQPQHF. CDR3 DNA sequence: TGTGCCTGGACCCCGGGTATCAATCAGCCCCAGCATTTT.